The 14 T cell receptor delta chains listed next were all sequenced from one sample in a study of gamma-delta T cells after stem cell transplantation (dated by TCRdb to about 2016). To prepare the library, RT-PCR was applied. Sequencing was performed on an Illumina MiSeq. After TCRdb called clones again from the public reads with CATT, rows with identical DNA were merged. A total of roughly 3,200 delta-chain clones appear in this sample, approximately 5% of them only once. The ten largest clones add up to 35% of the sample. Sample: gamma-delta T cells. These receptors were collected from a human donor. It is not recorded whose cells these are; they may come from a transplant donor.

This clone was picked up a small number of times. This chain connects TRDV2 to TRDJ1; TRDD3 aligns across 11 bases. This CDR3 contains 25 residues. V dropped 3 bases and J dropped 6; count of bases not matched to a gene: 38. Germline CDR1 GEAIGNYY, CDR2 EKD. CDR3 residues: CACDGLLKPTASSLYWGISGHKLIF. The DNA for the CDR3 is TGTGCCTGTGACGGACTATTAAAACCAACCGCTTCCTCCTTGTACTGGGGGATAAGCGGGCATAAACTCATCTTT.

To note about this clone: The mismatch at residue 15 between this DNA's translation and the TCRdb protein of a much larger clone likely reflects a read error; the protein shown is translated from the DNA. This chain links TRDV2 with TRDJ1; the match to TRDD3 covers 13 bases. Germline CDR1 and CDR2: GEAIGNYY and EKD. The CDR3 extends over 18 amino acids. CDR3 amino acids: CACDPILGDTPDTDRLIF. CDR3 nucleotides: TGTGCCTGTGACCCTATACTGGGGGATACGCCGGACACCGATAGACTCATCTTT.

This clone was counted a few times. The mismatch at residue 13 between this DNA's translation and the TCRdb protein of a much larger clone likely reflects a read error; the protein shown is translated from the DNA. The rearrangement links TRDV2 to TRDJ1, with 9 positions matching TRDD3. Germline CDR1 GEAIGNYY, CDR2 EKD. The CDR3 totals 17 residues. CDR3 loop: CACDGLGDLLNTEKLIF. In DNA form, the CDR3 reads TGTGCCTGTGACGGACTGGGGGACCTTCTTAACACCGAAAAACTCATCTTT.

This clone was seen a few times. This is likely an artifact of a read error, given a far larger clone one base away. Other DNA sequences of this sample code for an identical CDR3. The rearrangement links TRDV2 to TRDJ1, with 8 bases identical to TRDD3. CDR3 length: 16 amino acids. The germline gives CDR1 GEAIGNYY, CDR2 EKD. CDR3 sequence (DNA): TGTGCCTGTGACACAATGGCTGGGGGACCCACCGACAAACTCATCTTT. Protein: CACDTMAGGPTDKLIF.

This clone has at least ten counts. A far larger clone differs by one base, so this is likely a read error. Additional DNA sequences in this sample encode the identical CDR3. V gene TRDV2 combines with J gene TRDJ1; TRDD3 is a possible D gene (5 bases). Trimming left V 0 bases short and J 2 bases short, with 6 bases between. Per germline, CDR1 GEAIGNYY and CDR2 EKD. The CDR3 runs to 13 residues. CDR3 residues: CACDTWGTDKLIF. The DNA for the CDR3 is TGTGCCTGTGACACCTGGGGTACCGATAAACTCATCTTT.

This clone was picked up a small number of times. A read error is likely here: a far larger clone is one base away. Other DNA sequences in the sample encode the same CDR3. The J gene is TRDJ1, the V gene TRDV2, with 7 bases fitting TRDD3. Germline CDR1 is GEAIGNYY and CDR2 is EKD. The length of the CDR3 is 14 residues. V shed 3 bases, J shed 7 bases, and the junction held 10 bases outside the gene matches. The DNA of the CDR3 is TGTGCCTGTGACCCTCTAGGGGATAAGAGTAAACTCATCTTT. Encoded protein: CACDPLGDKSKLIF.

This clone was seen more than once but under ten times. TCRdb assigns this DNA the protein of a much larger clone, which departs from its translation at residue 14; this likely reflects a read error, and the protein shown comes from translating the DNA. The CDR3 DNA reads as TGTGCCTGTGACACCGTAGGGGATACCAGCTCCTGGGACGCCCGACAGATGTTTTTC. Translated: CACDTVGDTSSWDARQMFF. The V call is TRDV2, the J call TRDJ3; 8 bases fit TRDD3. Germline assignment: CDR1 GEAIGNYY and CDR2 EKD. The CDR3 covers 19 residues.

As regards this clone: The protein in TCRdb stems from a much larger clone and differs at residue 6 from this DNA's translation, likely a read error; here the protein is translated from the DNA. This chain joins TRDV2 and TRDJ1; a possible D gene is TRDD3 (5 bases). This CDR3 comprises 13 residues. V lost 4 bases to trimming and J lost 3 bases, with 11 bases between them. Germline CDR1 and CDR2: GEAIGNYY and EKD. The CDR3, as DNA: TGTGCCTGTGAGGGGGTACGGTCCGATAAACTCATCTTT. The encoded protein is CACEGVRSDKLIF.

This clone appeared a few times. TCRdb pairs this DNA with a much larger clone's protein that differs at residue 7, likely a read error; the protein shown was translated from the DNA. The chain combines TRDV2 with TRDJ1; D is unresolved. This CDR3 has 15 residues. V gave up 3 bases and J gave up 1 base, with 14 bases separating them. Germline assignment: CDR1 GEAIGNYY and CDR2 EKD. The chain's CDR3 is CACDLMGTPTDKLIF. The CDR3, as DNA: TGTGCCTGTGACTTAATGGGTACCCCCACCGATAAACTCATCTTT.

By share of the sample, this clone is large. The chain carries TRDV2 and TRDJ1; 7 nucleotides agree with TRDD3. The CDR3 sequence is 16 residues long. V dropped 0 bases and J dropped 0; count of bases not matched to a gene: 6. CDR1 and CDR2 from the germline V gene are GEAIGNYY and EKD. The chain's CDR3 is CACDTLGGQYTDKLIF. In nucleotides, the CDR3 is TGTGCCTGTGACACCCTGGGGGGTCAGTACACCGATAAACTCATCTTT.

A few counts support this clone. The chain combines TRDV2 with TRDJ1, with TRDD3 matching over 12 bases. Trimming removed 3 bases from V and 0 bases from J; junction bases left unmatched: 25. CDR1 and CDR2 from the germline V gene are GEAIGNYY and EKD. This CDR3 spans 23 amino acids. Here the CDR3 DNA reads TGTGCCTGTGACGGGGTTCTGGGGGATACGCGGGACCGCAAGGACGTTTACACCGATAAACTCATCTTT. It is translated as CACDGVLGDTRDRKDVYTDKLIF.

Worth noting for this clone: TCRdb lists the protein of a much larger clone for this DNA, which differs at residue 4, so this is likely a read error; the protein given here is translated from the DNA itself. The CDR3 DNA is TGTGCCTGTGTACCCTTAACTCCGGGGGTTAAACTCATCTTT. Translation gives CACVPLTPGVKLIF. The chain carries TRDV2 and TRDJ1; tentatively, D is TRDD3 (5 bases). Germline CDR1 GEAIGNYY, CDR2 EKD. Trimming removed 5 bases from V and 7 bases from J, with 19 bases in between. The CDR3 contains 14 residues.

Notes on this clone: A far larger clone is off by one base, so a read error is likely. Other DNA sequences within the sample encode an identical CDR3. V usage is TRDV2 and J usage is TRDJ3; the match to TRDD3 covers 13 bases. There are 20 residues in the CDR3. V was pared by 0 bases and J by 0 bases, with 4 bases of the junction left unmatched. From germline, CDR1 is GEAIGNYY and CDR2 EKD. CDR3 region: CACDTVLGDTISWDTRQMFF. Written as DNA, the CDR3 is TGTGCCTGTGACACCGTACTGGGGGATACGATCTCCTGGGACACCCGACAGATGTTTTTC.

Regarding this clone: For this DNA, TCRdb reports the protein of a much larger clone, which diverges at residue 12, most likely from a read error; the protein presented here is translated directly from the DNA. This chain connects TRDV2 to TRDJ3; 8 bases are a match to TRDD3. The CDR3 extends over 22 amino acids. Germline V gene lookup returns CDR1 GEAIGNYY and CDR2 EKD. J gave up 1 base and V 1 base, and 17 bases lay outside the gene matches. CDR3 protein: CACDTVEYTGGSASWDTRQMFF. The CDR3 nucleotides read TGTGCCTGTGACACGGTTGAATATACTGGGGGTTCCGCGTCCTGGGACACCCGACAGATGTTTTTC.